The entry that follows covers one T cell receptor (beta chain) sequence. The CDR3 is 17 amino acids. Germline lookup yields CDR1 MDHEN and CDR2 SYDVKM. Trimming took 7 bases from V and 1 from J; bases not matched to a gene: 12. The data stem from a study of blood T cell repertoires in COVID-19. Study in general: The United States, Italy and Spain supplied acute and convalescent COVID-19 samples. T cells, B-cell-depleted T cells, or PBMCs supplied cDNA or gDNA.

Per the study methods: Using reference gene primer amplification, nucleated cell counts were estimated. Method: immunoSEQ multiplex PCR; TCRdb's copy keeps in-frame clones and lacks some. V and J calls and clone size follow that table, whereas D and trimming were derived from the DNA. Here the sample spans 70,000 or so clones, around 80% being singletons. Seattle cases were enrolled at active infection and followed longitudinally. Sample: peripheral blood. The chain uses TRBV28 and TRBJ2-2; TRBD1 agrees at 7 bases. This clonotype was sampled from a middle-aged man with COVID-19, enrolled during active disease. CDR3 region: CASNHFQTGLNTGELFF. The CDR3 DNA follows: TGTGCCAGCAACCATTTCCAGACAGGGCTGAACACCGGGGAGCTGTTTTTT.